This T cell receptor beta chain comes out of a study of identical twins. Study findings and constraints: With abundant cord blood beta clonotypes, insertions were fewer; memory repertoires showed no such pattern. Compared with models, monozygotic twins showed more out-of-frame TCR alpha sharing.

Turning to this clonotype: The antigen is unknown.

TCRdb re-called the 5' RACE reads through MiXCR, storing one row per CDR3 protein. The sample has 1.5 million to 2 million distinct CDR3 sequences, around 29% seen once. The V segment lost 2 bases and the J segment 10 bases; nucleotides outside the gene matches: 8. Germline V CDR1 and CDR2: DFQATT, SNEGSKA (reference sequence). This CDR3 comprises 14 residues. The sequenced sample consisted of cord blood. J is TRBJ2-1 and V is TRBV20-1, with 10 bases matching TRBD2. This TCR was recovered from a newborn girl in good health. CDR3 residues: CSARIPSGGLEQFF. The CDR3 nucleotides are TGCAGTGCTAGAATACCTAGCGGGGGCCTAGAGCAGTTCTTC.